This T cell receptor beta chain is drawn from a study of cytomegalovirus exposure and HLA in healthy donors. Study results and caveats: Cytomegalovirus status, reportedly, was diagnosed with high specificity and sensitivity by the classifier.

While the first cohort had around 700 subjects, the donors belonged to the separate validation cohort of more than 95 subjects. As regards this clone: No antigen is known for it.

Here immunoSEQ multiplex PCR was the method, and the copy in TCRdb shows in-frame clones only, minus some. The table shows roughly 98,000 clones, with about 90% occurring only once. The CDR3 totals 15 residues. CDR1 is SGHTA and CDR2 is FQGNSA in the germline V gene. Losses at the gene ends were 4 bases for V and 4 bases for J; bases not matched to a gene: 8. The sequencing sample was made of PBMCs. The chain is built from TRBV7-2 and TRBJ2-5; TRBD2 matches 8 bases. This clonotype was obtained from a young man in good health and CMV-seropositive. In DNA, the CDR3 is TGTGCCAGCAGCTCGGAGGGCGGGGGGACAGAGACCCAGTACTTC. This gives the protein CASSSEGGGTETQYF.